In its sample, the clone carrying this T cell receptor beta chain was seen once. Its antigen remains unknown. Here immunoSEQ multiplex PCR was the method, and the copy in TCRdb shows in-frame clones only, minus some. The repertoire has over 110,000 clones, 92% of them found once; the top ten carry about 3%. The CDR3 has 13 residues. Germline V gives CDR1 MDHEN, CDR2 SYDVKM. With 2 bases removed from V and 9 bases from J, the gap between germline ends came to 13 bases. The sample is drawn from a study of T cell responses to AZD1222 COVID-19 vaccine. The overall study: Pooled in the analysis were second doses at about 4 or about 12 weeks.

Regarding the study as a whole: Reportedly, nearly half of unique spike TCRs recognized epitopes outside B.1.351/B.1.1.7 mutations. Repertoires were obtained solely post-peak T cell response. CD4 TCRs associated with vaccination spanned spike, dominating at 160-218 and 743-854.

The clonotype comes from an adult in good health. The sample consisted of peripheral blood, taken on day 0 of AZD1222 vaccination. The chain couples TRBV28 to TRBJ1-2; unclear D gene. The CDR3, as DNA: TGTGCCAGCAGTTTAGGGCAGGTTGATCGCTACACCTTC. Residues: CASSLGQVDRYTF.